Listed here are 30 T cell receptor beta chains from one sample, sequenced in a study of blood T cell repertoires in COVID-19. Produced via immunoSEQ multiplex PCR; TCRdb's table is partial and in-frame only. The data show a few hundred thousand clones, around 89% seen once. The sequenced material came from PBMCs or T cells enriched from blood (not recorded which). These receptors all stem from a woman aged 18-29 years who had recovered from COVID-19.

The rearrangement uses TRBV11-2 and TRBJ2-7; no clear D. Trimming removed 9 bases at V and 0 bases at J, with 12 bases between. CDR3 length: 13 amino acids. Looked up from germline, CDR1 is SGHAT and CDR2 is FQNNGV. The CDR3 protein is CASTSSSSYEQYF. Written as DNA, the CDR3 is TGTGCCAGTACGTCTTCGAGCTCCTACGAGCAGTACTTC.

The V and J genes are TRBV7-9 and TRBJ2-1; TRBD2 aligns across 8 bases. There are 15 residues in the CDR3. CDR1 and CDR2 (germline): SEHNR, FQNEAQ (reference sequence). The trim removed 8 bases at V and 4 bases at J, leaving 10 bases unmatched. The chain's CDR3 is CASRAPGGRYNEQFF. CDR3 coding DNA: TGTGCCAGCCGCGCTCCGGGGGGGCGGTACAATGAGCAGTTCTTC. The variable domain in full, completed from reference TRBV7-9 and TRBJ2-1, reads DTGVSQNPRHKITKRGQNVTFRCDPISEHNRLYWYRQTLGQGPEFLTYFQNEAQLEKSRLLSDRFSAERPKGSFSTLEIQRTEQGDSAMYLCASRAPGGRYNEQFFGPGTRLTVL.

This chain uses TRBV2 with TRBJ1-2; perhaps TRBD1 as D (5 bases). The germline gives CDR1 SNHLY, CDR2 FYNNEI. CDR3 length: 18 amino acids. V lost 1 base and J lost 1, with 19 bases in between. CDR3: CASSEEGRERLGNYGYTF. The CDR3 DNA reads TGTGCCAGCAGTGAAGAGGGCAGGGAAAGGTTGGGTAACTATGGCTACACCTTC. The full variable domain, rest sourced from reference TRBV2 and TRBJ1-2, is EPEVTQTPSHQVTQMGQEVILRCVPISNHLYFYWYRQILGQKVEFLVSFYNNEISEKSEIFDDQFSVERPDGSNFTLKIRSTKLEDSAMYFCASSEEGRERLGNYGYTFGSGTRLTVV.

V is TRBV27 and J is TRBJ1-2; D gene uncertain. This CDR3 contains 13 residues. CDR1 MNHEY and CDR2 SMNVEV come from the germline V gene (reference sequence). The V and J ends lost 3 bases and 2 bases respectively, with 7 bases between them. The CDR3 sequence: CASSFGTNYGYTF. CDR3 DNA: TGTGCCAGCAGTTTCGGTACCAACTATGGCTACACCTTC.

Written as DNA, the CDR3 is TGCGCCAGCAGCAAGGTGGGGACAGGAACAAACACTGAAGCTTTCTTT. This encodes CASSKVGTGTNTEAFF. J is TRBJ1-1 and V is TRBV5-1; 8 bases are shared with TRBD1. CDR1 and CDR2 from the germline V gene are SGHRS and YFSETQ. The CDR3 loop spans 16 amino acids. Losses at the gene ends were 4 bases for V and 2 bases for J; bases not matched to a gene: 10.

This sequence joins TRBV28 and TRBJ2-3; perhaps TRBD1 as D (5 bases). This CDR3 has 16 amino acids. The germline gives CDR1 MDHEN, CDR2 SYDVKM. V was trimmed by 7 bases and J by 3 bases, leaving 20 bases between them. The CDR3 DNA is TGTGCCAGCACCTCTCCTGCAGGGAAAGGGACAGATACGCAGTATTTT. As protein: CASTSPAGKGTDTQYF.

The gene calls are TRBV5-1 and TRBJ1-2; 8 bases are shared with TRBD1. CDR3 length: 14 amino acids. Germline CDR1 reads SGHRS; CDR2 reads YFSETQ. The ends lost 4 bases at V and 7 bases at J; junction bases unmatched: 9. CDR3 sequence reads: CASSLDREYGGYTF. The CDR3 nucleotides are TGCGCCAGCAGCCTGGACAGGGAGTACGGTGGCTACACCTTC.

V usage is TRBV4-2 and J usage is TRBJ2-2, with 9 bases matching TRBD1. The V gene end was trimmed by 5 bases and the J gene end by 1 base; junction bases not matched to a gene: 5. The CDR3 has 16 residues. CDR1 LGHNA and CDR2 YNFKEQ come from the germline V gene. The CDR3 DNA follows: TGTGCCAGCAGCAGTCCGGGACAGGGGAACACCGGGGAGCTGTTTTTT. This encodes CASSSPGQGNTGELFF.

The chain links TRBV28 to TRBJ1-2, with D perhaps TRBD1 (5 bases). V lost 5 bases, J lost 7 bases, and 23 bases lay in between. CDR1 and CDR2 (germline): MDHEN, SYDVKM. The length of the CDR3 is 16 residues. The CDR3 region has the DNA TGTGCCAGCAGTCTGGGGGGTACGGGTCTGAGTAGTGGCTACACCTTC. Its protein product is CASSLGGTGLSSGYTF.

The chain uses TRBV7-2 and TRBJ1-2; the D is unclear. CDR1 SGHTA and CDR2 FQGNSA come from the germline V gene. V lost 7 bases and J 0 bases, leaving 12 bases between the germline ends. The CDR3 spans 14 residues. In nucleotides, the CDR3 is TGTGCCAGCACCCCAGCAAGCGCTAACTATGGCTACACCTTC. Protein: CASTPASANYGYTF.

V and J are TRBV5-1 and TRBJ2-2; tentative D call: TRBD2 (6 bases). Germline-derived CDR1 and CDR2 are SGHRS and YFSETQ. V was clipped by 4 bases and J by 2 bases, with 21 bases between them. The CDR3 extends over 18 amino acids. CDR3 DNA sequence: TGCGCCAGCAGCCTGTGGGGATCGGGAGCTTCTAACACCGGGGAGCTGTTTTTT. This codes for CASSLWGSGASNTGELFF.

This clone was detected only a few times. The rearrangement links TRBV14 to TRBJ1-1; the D gene is possibly TRBD1 (5 bases). V lost 0 bases and J 10 bases, leaving 12 bases between the germline ends. The CDR3 covers 13 residues. Per the germline V gene, CDR1 is SGHDN and CDR2 is FVKESK. The CDR3 region has the DNA TGTGCCAGCAGCCAAGATTGGGGGGAGGGAGCTTTCTTT. Encoded protein: CASSQDWGEGAFF. The full variable domain, with the rest looked up from reference TRBV14 and TRBJ1-1, is EAGVTQFPSHSVIEKGQTVTLRCDPISGHDNLYWYRRVMGKEIKFLLHFVKESKQDESGMPNNRFLAERTGGTYSTLKVQPAELEDSGVYFCASSQDWGEGAFFGQGTRLTVV.

The J gene is TRBJ1-4, the V gene TRBV3-1 (or the pseudogene TRBV3-2); D may be TRBD1 (6 bases). The CDR3 runs 15 residues. The germline V gene encodes CDR1 LGHDT and CDR2 YNNKEL (reference sequence). V lost 4 bases and J lost 4, with 13 bases in between. CDR3 region: CASSRPGQSNEKLFF. CDR3 nucleotides: TGTGCCAGCAGCCGACCGGGACAAAGTAATGAAAAACTGTTTTTT.

The gene calls are TRBV6-5 and TRBJ1-2; TRBD1 is a possible D gene (5 bases). CDR3 size: 13 residues. V shed 6 bases and J shed 3 bases, with 11 bases lying between them. Looked up from germline, CDR1 is MNHEY and CDR2 is SVGAGI. The CDR3 loop reads CASRPKGYYGYTF. CDR3 bases: TGTGCCAGCAGGCCGAAGGGGTACTATGGCTACACCTTC.

The sample holds one count of this clone. The chain is built from TRBV11-2 and TRBJ2-1; 8 positions match TRBD2. J was trimmed by 0 bases and V by 3 bases; bases with no gene match: 4. This CDR3 region has 16 residues. Germline-derived CDR1 and CDR2 are SGHAT and FQNNGV. The CDR3 DNA reads as TGTGCCAGCAGCTTTGGCCGGGGGGGCTCCTACAATGAGCAGTTCTTC. Translating gives CASSFGRGGSYNEQFF.

This clone is a singleton in its sample. The chain joins TRBV18 to TRBJ1-1; D uncertain. The CDR3 has 13 amino acids. Trimming cost V 4 bases and J 0 bases, with 6 bases left between them. Germline CDR1 is KGHSH and CDR2 is LQKENI. CDR3 DNA: TGTGCCAGCTCACTCCCAGTGAACACTGAAGCTTTCTTT. Translating it yields CASSLPVNTEAFF.

The CDR3 sequence: CASSQSQGLKGGYTF. CDR3 sequence (DNA): TGCGCCAGCAGTCAATCGCAGGGTCTAAAAGGGGGCTACACCTTC. This chain connects TRBV23-1 to TRBJ1-2; TRBD1 is a possible D gene (5 bases). TRBV23-1 is assigned to the ORF class and has an uncertain function. This CDR3 is 15 amino acids long. V was clipped by 0 bases and J by 8 bases, with 16 bases between them.

V gene TRBV7-3 combines with J gene TRBJ1-6; tentatively, D is TRBD1 (5 bases). Germline V gene lookup returns CDR1 SGHTA and CDR2 FQGTGA. V shed 1 base and J shed 5 bases, with 9 bases lying between them. The CDR3 loop spans 15 amino acids. The CDR3 sequence: CASSLNRGNNSPLHF. DNA for the CDR3: TGTGCCAGCAGCTTAAACCGGGGGAATAATTCACCCCTCCACTTT.

This clone was seen just once. The chain links TRBV7-3 to TRBJ2-6, with 7 bases that match TRBD1. Losses at the gene ends were 2 bases for V and 2 bases for J; bases not matched to a gene: 3. Germline V gene lookup returns CDR1 SGHTA and CDR2 FQGTGA. This CDR3 contains 16 residues. Here the CDR3 reads CASSLAGGAGANVLTF. As DNA, the CDR3 is TGTGCCAGCAGCTTAGCAGGGGGAGCTGGGGCCAACGTCCTGACTTTC. Combining the CDR3 with reference TRBV7-3 and TRBJ2-6 gives the whole variable domain GAGVSQTPSNKVTEKGKYVELRCDPISGHTALYWYRQSLGQGPEFLIYFQGTGAADDSGLPNDRFFAVRPEGSVSTLKIQRTERGDSAVYLCASSLAGGAGANVLTFGAGSRLTVL.

The chain joins TRBV10-1 to TRBJ2-7, with D tentatively TRBD2 (7 bases). CDR3 length: 15 residues. Trimming left V 3 bases short and J 2 bases short, with 14 bases between. CDR1 and CDR2 from the germline V gene are WNHNN and SYGVQD (reference sequence). As DNA, the CDR3 is TGCGCCAGCAGTGACCGGGGGGCTCCCACCTACGAGCAGTACTTC. Encoded protein: CASSDRGAPTYEQYF.

V and J are TRBV30 and TRBJ1-2; the D gene is possibly TRBD1 (5 bases). This CDR3 spans 13 amino acids. Germline V gene sequence: CDR1 GTSNPN, CDR2 SVGIG (reference sequence). The V end was cut by 0 bases, the J end by 6 bases, with 11 bases between. In DNA, the CDR3 is TGTGCCTGGAGTGTAAGCCAGGGAAATGGCTACACCTTC. This encodes CAWSVSQGNGYTF.

The rearrangement uses TRBV6-5 and TRBJ1-5; TRBD1 matches 7 bases. Per germline, CDR1 MNHEY and CDR2 SVGAGI. This CDR3 is built from 15 residues. V was pared by 2 bases and J by 0 bases, with 1 base of the junction left unmatched. This CDR3 reads CASSYTGDSNQPQHF. DNA of the CDR3: TGTGCCAGCAGTTACACAGGGGATAGCAATCAGCCCCAGCATTTT.

The chain uses TRBV6-6 and TRBJ1-2, with no clear D. This CDR3 contains 13 residues. Germline CDR1 and CDR2: MNHNY and SVGAGI (reference sequence). Trimming shortened V by 6 bases and J by 4 bases, and 12 bases separated the two germline ends. CDR3 in DNA: TGTGCCAGCAGCAACGGTTTGCTCTATGGCTACACCTTC. Translation gives CASSNGLLYGYTF.

This sequence joins TRBV7-8 and TRBJ2-1, with 8 bases aligning to TRBD2. Germline-derived CDR1 and CDR2 are SGHVS and FQNEAQ. V dropped 5 bases and J dropped 1; count of bases not matched to a gene: 10. This CDR3 comprises 17 residues. CDR3 amino acids: CASSPPAGAPSYNEQFF. The CDR3 DNA reads TGTGCCAGCAGCCCCCCAGCGGGGGCCCCTTCCTACAATGAGCAGTTCTTC.

The genes are TRBV25-1 and TRBJ1-1, with a tentative D call TRBD1 (5 bases). V lost 4 bases and J 5 bases, leaving 8 bases between the germline ends. The CDR3 runs to 12 residues. CDR1 MGHDK and CDR2 SYGVNS come from the germline V gene. The CDR3 DNA is TGTGCCAGCAGTGGGGGGAGGACTGAAGCTTTCTTT. Translated: CASSGGRTEAFF.

Only one count was recorded for this clone. The chain uses TRBV2 and TRBJ1-1, with D possibly matching TRBD1 (5 bases). CDR1 and CDR2 (germline): SNHLY, FYNNEI. This CDR3 is 14 amino acids long. Between the trimmed V and J ends, which lost 7 bases and 3 bases, there was a span of 15 bases. This CDR3 is CASIKVGRDTEAFF. DNA of the CDR3: TGTGCCAGCATCAAGGTTGGCAGGGACACTGAAGCTTTCTTT. The full variable domain, with the rest looked up from reference TRBV2 and TRBJ1-1, is EPEVTQTPSHQVTQMGQEVILRCVPISNHLYFYWYRQILGQKVEFLVSFYNNEISEKSEIFDDQFSVERPDGSNFTLKIRSTKLEDSAMYFCASIKVGRDTEAFFGQGTRLTVV.

The chain couples TRBV5-1 to TRBJ2-7; TRBD2 is a possible D gene (6 bases). V was cut by 0 bases and J by 3 bases, with 25 bases left in between. Germline V gene data show CDR1 as SGHRS and CDR2 as YFSETQ. There are 19 residues in the CDR3. Written as DNA, the CDR3 is TGCGCCAGCAGCTTGGGCCGGGGTCTCGGGCAGAAAGCGGGCTACGAGCAGTACTTC. It specifies CASSLGRGLGQKAGYEQYF.

This clone was seen only once. The chain joins TRBV4-1 to TRBJ1-3; D gene unclear. The CDR3 runs 15 residues. V lost 5 bases and J 0 bases, leaving 11 bases between the germline ends. Germline-derived CDR1 and CDR2 are MGHRA and YSYEKL. CDR3 protein: CASSGDGSSGNTIYF. The DNA of the CDR3 is TGCGCCAGCAGCGGAGACGGTAGCTCTGGAAACACCATATATTTT.

This clone was seen only once. V and J are TRBV29-1 and TRBJ1-1; a possible D gene is TRBD1 (6 bases). The V end lost 8 bases, the J end lost 3 bases, and 16 bases lay between the germline ends. Germline values: CDR1 SQVTM, CDR2 ANQGSEA. CDR3 length: 13 amino acids. Here the CDR3 DNA reads TGCAGCATCCGGACAGAACTTTACACTGAAGCTTTCTTT. It is translated as CSIRTELYTEAFF.

This chain uses TRBV27 with TRBJ1-6; no clear D. The CDR3 is 16 amino acids. In germline, CDR1 is MNHEY, CDR2 SMNVEV (reference sequence). V was pared by 6 bases and J by 4 bases, with 16 bases between. The CDR3 bases are TGTGCCAGCAGCCAGGCTCGAGGGTCGTATAATTCACCCCTCCACTTT. This gives the protein CASSQARGSYNSPLHF.